The present T cell receptor (beta chain) was sequenced within a study of molecular identifiers for immune sequencing clone quantification. The CDR3 is 14 residues long. From germline, CDR1 is SQVTM and CDR2 ANQGSEA. Trimming at V came to 4 bases and at J to 3 bases, leaving 8 bases not matched to a gene. A single record per CDR3 protein comes from TCRdb applying MiXCR to the PCR reads. The sample shows approximately 40,000 distinct CDR3 sequences, about a fifth of them seen only once. This clonotype was seen repeatedly, ten times or more. The specimen sequenced was naive CD8+ T cells from blood, with Jurkat cell RNA spiked in. Subset meaning: FACS-sorted CD8+CD4-CCR7+CD45RA+ naive T cells. This receptor was taken from a human donor in good health. Some libraries in this study had Jurkat cell RNA spiked in. The chain joins TRBV29-1 to TRBJ2-5; 7 bases are a match to TRBD1. CDR3 region: CSVGAGGQKETQYF. The CDR3 DNA follows: TGCAGCGTTGGGGCTGGGGGACAGAAAGAGACCCAGTACTTC.